This T cell receptor (beta chain) is from a study of tumor-infiltrating lymphocytes in primary liver carcinoma. As regards this clonotype: Its ends do not fully match the called genes, so a read error is possible.

Germline lookup yields CDR1 SGHAT and CDR2 FQDESV (reference sequence). This CDR3 is built from 16 residues. Taking roughly 18-32 mg of unsorted bulk tissue, the authors co-extracted RNA and DNA. From approximately 550 ng of total RNA, TCR beta-specific cDNA was reverse-transcribed using a constant-region primer. Researchers made the TCR beta libraries by running three nested multiplex PCR rounds with slightly modified ARM-PCR. Investigators reported that the first two PCR rounds, at around 9 cycles each, used TRBV1-TRBV30 forward primers with a C-beta reverse primer. TCRdb itself ran the multiplex PCR reads through MiXCR, one entry per CDR3 protein. The sample records just over 30,000 distinct CDR3 sequences, around two thirds being singletons.

The receptor was derived from a woman in her twenties or thirties with primary liver carcinoma and hepatitis B virus infection. The sequencing input was liver tumor tissue from sampling region 3. Subset indicated: tumor region T3, left-lateral pole. The chain links TRBV11-1 to TRBJ2-2; TRBD2 matches 7 bases. The CDR3 coding sequence is TGTGCCAGCAGCAATGTTATGGCGGGAGTGTCCGGGGGGCTGTTTTTT. It translates to CASSNVMAGVSGGLFF.